A selection of T cell receptor beta chains follows, all from one sample in a study of CD8 T cells in ankylosing spondylitis. Each CDR3 protein gets one entry after TCRdb re-called the 5' RACE reads with MiXCR. The sample contains around 440,000 distinct CDR3 sequences, approximately 17% of which appear only once. The sequencing sample was made of blood, either unsorted or a sorted T cell fraction (not recorded which). The receptor source for this set is a male donor with ankylosing spondylitis. The CDR3 runs from the conserved cysteine through the conserved F or W. D genes are given only for firm matches. Not all rows give a size; the values are once, few, many and, for expanded clones, a class.

d_call,j_call,clone_size,v_call,cdr3_nt,cdr3_aa
.,TRBJ2-7,.,TRBV4-3,TGCGCCAGCAGCCCAGGTTGGGGGAAGGGCTCCTACGAGCAGTACTTC,CASSPGWGKGSYEQYF
TRBD2,TRBJ2-5,many,TRBV12-3/TRBV12-4,TGTGCCAGCAGATCGCGACTAGCGGGGAAAGAGACCCAGTACTTC,CASRSRLAGKETQYF
TRBD1,TRBJ2-7,.,TRBV27,TGTGCCAGCAGTTCCCGGACAGGGGCCTCCTACGAGCAGTACTTC,CASSSRTGASYEQYF
.,TRBJ2-2,.,TRBV3-1,TGTGCCAGCAGCCCCGAGCCGCCGGGAACGAACACCGGGGAGCTGTTTTTT,CASSPEPPGTNTGELFF
.,TRBJ2-7,few,TRBV24-1,TGTGCCACCAGTGATTACGGTGCAGGAGGCTACGAGCAGTACTTC,CATSDYGAGGYEQYF
.,TRBJ1-4,few,TRBV20-1,TGCAGTGCAGGAGGGGCAACTAATGAAAAACTGTTTTTT,CSAGGATNEKLFF
TRBD1,TRBJ1-2,.,TRBV12-3/TRBV12-4,TGTGCCAGCAGTTTTTTTAACAGGGGTTATGGCTACACCTTC,CASSFFNRGYGYTF
TRBD2,TRBJ2-3,many,TRBV12-3/TRBV12-4,TGTGCCAGCAGTTTCTCGGGACTAGCGGCAGATACGCAGTATTTT,CASSFSGLAADTQYF
TRBD1,TRBJ1-4,many,TRBV12-3/TRBV12-4,TGTGCCAGCAGCCCCAGGGGGTATGGAACTAATGAAAAACTGTTTTTT,CASSPRGYGTNEKLFF
TRBD1,TRBJ2-7,.,TRBV24-1,TGTGCCACCAGTGATTTGAGACAGGGGTGGATCTCCTACGAGCAGTACTTC,CATSDLRQGWISYEQYF
.,TRBJ1-6,.,TRBV3-1,TGTGCCAGCAGCCAAGGGTTAGGATCCTATAATTCACCCCTCCACTTT,CASSQGLGSYNSPLHF
TRBD1,TRBJ2-7,few,TRBV2,TGTGCCAGCAGTGAAGCCCTGAGGCAGGGGGCTAAGGAGCAGTACTTC,CASSEALRQGAKEQYF
TRBD1,TRBJ2-7,few,TRBV7-8,TGTGCCAGCAGTTTACCCGGGACAGGGGCCTTCGGGCAGTACTTC,CASSLPGTGAFGQYF
TRBD2,TRBJ2-1,few,TRBV6-5,TGTGCCAGCAGTTACGAGAGCGGGGGCTACAATGAGCAGTTCTTC,CASSYESGGYNEQFF
TRBD1,TRBJ1-2,many,TRBV20-1,TGCAGTGCTAGAGATTGGACAGGGAAATCGGATGGCTACACCTTC,CSARDWTGKSDGYTF
.,TRBJ1-5,few,TRBV21-1,TGTGCCAGCAGCACGGGTTGTGTGGCGTCCACTTATAGCAATCAGCCCCAGCATTTT,CASSTGCVASTYSNQPQHF
TRBD1,TRBJ2-1,.,TRBV5-1,TGCGCCAGCAGCTTTCCCCCCGGTGGCAGGGGGCGAAACAATGAGCAGTTCTTC,CASSFPPGGRGRNNEQFF
.,TRBJ1-4,few,TRBV6-2/TRBV6-3,TGTGCCAGCAGTTACCGAGGGTTAAAACTGTTTTTT,CASSYRGLKLFF
.,TRBJ2-1,few,TRBV5-1,TGCGCCAGCAGCTTCTTAGCTAATGAGCAGTTCTTC,CASSFLANEQFF
.,TRBJ2-1,many,TRBV12-3/TRBV12-4,TGTGCCAGCAGTTTAGATGGACCCAACAATGAGCAGTTCTTC,CASSLDGPNNEQFF
TRBD2,TRBJ2-7,few,TRBV20-1,TGCAGTGCTCTACTCGGGACTAGCGGGACCCACGAGCAGTACTTC,CSALLGTSGTHEQYF
.,TRBJ1-1,few,TRBV5-1,TGCGCCAGCAGCTTGGCGGCAGGGGAGGGGGGCACTGAAGCTTTCTTT,CASSLAAGEGGTEAFF
.,TRBJ2-3,.,TRBV2,TGTGCCAGCGGGAGCCCTCTGGTAGATACGCAGTATTTT,CASGSPLVDTQYF
.,TRBJ1-1,.,TRBV20-1,TGCAGTGCTAGAGATTCGGGGAGACAGAACACTGAAGCTTTCTTT,CSARDSGRQNTEAFF
.,TRBJ2-7,few,TRBV5-1,TGCGCCAGCAGCTTGGGTGTACAGACGACCATCTACGAGCAGTACTTC,CASSLGVQTTIYEQYF
.,TRBJ1-5,few,TRBV12-3/TRBV12-4,TGTGCCAGCAGTTTAATGGGAGGATACAATCAGCCCCAGCATTTT,CASSLMGGYNQPQHF